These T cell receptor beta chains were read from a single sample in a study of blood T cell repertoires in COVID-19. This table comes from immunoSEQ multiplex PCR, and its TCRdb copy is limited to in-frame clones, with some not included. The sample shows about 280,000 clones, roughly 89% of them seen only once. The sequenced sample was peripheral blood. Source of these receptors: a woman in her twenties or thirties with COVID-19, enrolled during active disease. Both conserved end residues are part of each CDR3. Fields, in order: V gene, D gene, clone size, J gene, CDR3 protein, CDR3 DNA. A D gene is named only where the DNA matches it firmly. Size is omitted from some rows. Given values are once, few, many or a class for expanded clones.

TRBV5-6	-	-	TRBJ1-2	CASSLGRRGGYTF	TGTGCCAGCAGCTTGGGGCGCCGGGGTGGCTACACCTTC
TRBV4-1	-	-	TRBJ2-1	CASSQEGDEQFF	TGCGCCAGCAGCCAAGAAGGAGATGAGCAGTTCTTC
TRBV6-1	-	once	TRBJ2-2	CASSEQGFNTGELFF	TGTGCCAGCAGTGAACAGGGATTTAACACCGGGGAGCTGTTTTTT
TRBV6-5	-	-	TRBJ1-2	CASSYTASLLGYTF	TGTGCCAGCAGTTACACAGCCTCTCTCCTTGGCTACACCTTC
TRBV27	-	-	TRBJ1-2	CASRDSNYGYTF	TGTGCCAGCAGAGACAGTAACTATGGCTACACCTTC
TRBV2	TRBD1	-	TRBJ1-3	CASNWDRAGNTIYF	TGTGCCAGCAACTGGGACAGGGCTGGAAACACCATATATTTT
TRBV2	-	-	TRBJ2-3	CASRADSTDTQYF	TGTGCCAGCAGGGCGGACTCCACAGATACGCAGTATTTT
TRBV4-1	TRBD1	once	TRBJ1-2	CASSQVPTGDYGYTF	TGCGCCAGCAGCCAAGTACCGACAGGGGACTATGGCTACACCTTC
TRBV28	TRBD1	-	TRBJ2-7	CASSTLQGQLGEQYF	TGTGCCAGCAGTACTCTACAGGGGCAGTTGGGCGAGCAGTACTTC
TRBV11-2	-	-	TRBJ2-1	CASSLGNDRRGQFF	TGTGCCAGCAGCTTAGGAAACGACAGGAGAGGGCAGTTCTTC
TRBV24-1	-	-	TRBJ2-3	CATSDSVATTDTQYF	TGTGCCACCAGTGATTCAGTAGCTACCACAGATACGCAGTATTTT
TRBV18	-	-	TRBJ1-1	CASSRQPNTEAFF	TGTGCCAGCTCACGACAGCCGAACACTGAAGCTTTCTTT
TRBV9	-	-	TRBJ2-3	CASRGQRTDTQYF	TGTGCCAGCAGAGGACAGCGCACAGATACGCAGTATTTT
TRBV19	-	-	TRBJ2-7	CASILTGPLSYEQYF	TGTGCCAGTATTCTAACAGGGCCCCTCTCCTACGAGCAGTACTTC
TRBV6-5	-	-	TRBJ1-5	CASSLVAQPQHF	TGTGCCAGCAGTTTAGTAGCCCAGCCCCAGCATTTT
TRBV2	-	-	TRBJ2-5	CASRVRGLQETQYF	TGTGCCAGCAGAGTGCGGGGTCTCCAAGAGACCCAGTACTTC
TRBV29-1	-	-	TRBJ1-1	CSVVVRAFSNTEAFF	TGCAGCGTTGTAGTCAGGGCGTTTTCTAACACTGAAGCTTTCTTT
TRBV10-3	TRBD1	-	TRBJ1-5	CAISPGQGFQPQHF	TGTGCCATCAGTCCGGGACAGGGTTTTCAGCCCCAGCATTTT
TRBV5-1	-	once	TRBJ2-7	CASSLVVGGEQYF	TGCGCCAGCAGCTTGGTTGTTGGGGGGGAGCAGTACTTC
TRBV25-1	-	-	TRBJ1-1	CASSELQALNTEAFF	TGTGCCAGCAGTGAACTACAGGCTCTGAACACTGAAGCTTTCTTT
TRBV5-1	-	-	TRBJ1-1	CASSYRQERGTEAFF	TGCGCCAGCAGCTACCGACAGGAGAGGGGCACTGAAGCTTTCTTT
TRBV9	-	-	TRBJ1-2	CASSVVSLPYGYTF	TGTGCCAGCAGCGTCGTCTCACTCCCGTATGGCTACACCTTC
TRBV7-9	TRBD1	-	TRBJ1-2	CASSLLGRQGASGYTF	TGTGCCAGCAGCTTATTGGGTCGACAGGGGGCTAGTGGCTACACCTTC
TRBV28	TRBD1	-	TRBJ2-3	CASSLDRLSQYF	TGTGCCAGCAGTTTGGACAGGCTTTCGCAGTATTTT
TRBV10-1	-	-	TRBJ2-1	CASSESLGGPGNEQFF	TGCGCCAGCAGTGAGTCGTTGGGGGGGCCGGGCAATGAGCAGTTCTTC
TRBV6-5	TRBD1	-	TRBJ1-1	CASTRTGNTEAFF	TGTGCCAGCACCCGGACAGGAAACACTGAAGCTTTCTTT
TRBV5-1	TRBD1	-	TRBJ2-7	CASSTGQGRNEQYF	TGCGCCAGCAGCACCGGACAGGGAAGGAACGAGCAGTACTTC
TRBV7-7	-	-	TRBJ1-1	CASSLERGTEAFF	TGTGCCAGCAGCTTAGAACGAGGGACTGAAGCTTTCTTT
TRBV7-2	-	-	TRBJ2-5	CASSLGTSPRETQYF	TGTGCCAGCAGCTTAGGAACTAGCCCCCGCGAGACCCAGTACTTC
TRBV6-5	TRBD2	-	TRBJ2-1	CASSLAGFLGEQFF	TGTGCCAGCAGTTTAGCGGGGTTCCTTGGTGAGCAGTTCTTC
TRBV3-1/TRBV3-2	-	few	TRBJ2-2	CASSRREFRELFF	TGTGCCAGCAGTCGAAGAGAATTTCGGGAGCTGTTTTTT
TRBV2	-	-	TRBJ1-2	CASSENVEGKTF	TGTGCCAGCAGTGAAAATGTGGAGGGTAAAACCTTC
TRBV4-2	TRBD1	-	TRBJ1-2	CASSPEGGGYGYTF	TGTGCCAGCAGCCCCGAAGGGGGCGGCTATGGCTACACCTTC
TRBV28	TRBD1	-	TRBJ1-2	CASSTLRTGDFFRGYTF	TGTGCCAGCAGTACACTTAGGACAGGGGACTTCTTTCGGGGCTACACCTTC
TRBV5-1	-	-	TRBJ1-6	CASSSNPKTGYNSPLHF	TGCGCCAGCAGCTCCAACCCGAAGACAGGCTATAATTCACCCCTCCACTTT
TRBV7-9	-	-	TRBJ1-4	CASSFGGPNEKLFF	TGTGCCAGCAGCTTCGGGGGTCCGAATGAAAAACTGTTTTTT